The table lists the clone carrying this T cell receptor beta chain with a count of one. This entry belongs to a study of CD8 T cells in Susac syndrome. The length of the CDR3 is 12 residues. CDR1 GTSNPN and CDR2 SVGIG come from the germline V gene (reference sequence). V was clipped by 0 bases and J by 2 bases, with 5 bases between them. Random hexamers primed reverse transcription of about 0.5 to 1 ug RNA. TCRdb redid the calling of the immunoSEQ multiplex PCR reads with MiXCR, one entry per CDR3 protein. The sample shows about 180,000 distinct CDR3 sequences, about 94% of them seen only once. Sequencing was done on a sample of CD4+ T cells from PBMCs. The receptor comes from a human donor with Susac syndrome. The chain is built from TRBV30 and TRBJ2-7; D is unresolved. The CDR3 protein is CAWSVHTYEQYF. The CDR3 DNA reads as TGTGCCTGGAGTGTACACACCTACGAGCAGTACTTC.